The source of this TCR beta chain is a study of human T cells and chemical hapten exposure. General study points: Patch test score was positively correlated with the counts of TCRs that had expanded at PT1.

Of note for this clonotype: The target antigen is unknown.

Authors' analysis steps: Samples ranged from roughly 20,000 to 700,000 TCRs, with a median of roughly 95,000. Each CDR3 protein is one row after TCRdb ran MiXCR on the RACE reads. These V and J calls rely on TCRdb rather than the paper's analysis. The sample has more than 65,000 distinct CDR3 sequences, about 6.8% seen once. CDR3 length: 14 amino acids. Looked up from germline, CDR1 is SGHKS and CDR2 is YYEKEE (reference sequence). The ends lost 5 bases at V and 4 bases at J; junction bases unmatched: 7. Time point defined: patch test 1, 2 weeks after DPC sensitization. Treatment of the sample: therapeutic diphenylcyclopropenone sensitization with weekly scalp DPC.

The chain uses TRBV5-5 and TRBJ1-1, with 8 bases lining up with TRBD1. The source material was whole blood, sampled in connection with sensitization to the hapten diphenylcyclopropenone (DPC). The sequence derives from a woman aged 25 to 39 with alopecia areata. Some clones in this sample may be carry-over from other donors' samples. This chain's CDR3 is CASRKGTGVTEAFF. The CDR3 nucleotides read TGTGCCAGCAGAAAAGGGACAGGAGTCACTGAAGCTTTCTTT.